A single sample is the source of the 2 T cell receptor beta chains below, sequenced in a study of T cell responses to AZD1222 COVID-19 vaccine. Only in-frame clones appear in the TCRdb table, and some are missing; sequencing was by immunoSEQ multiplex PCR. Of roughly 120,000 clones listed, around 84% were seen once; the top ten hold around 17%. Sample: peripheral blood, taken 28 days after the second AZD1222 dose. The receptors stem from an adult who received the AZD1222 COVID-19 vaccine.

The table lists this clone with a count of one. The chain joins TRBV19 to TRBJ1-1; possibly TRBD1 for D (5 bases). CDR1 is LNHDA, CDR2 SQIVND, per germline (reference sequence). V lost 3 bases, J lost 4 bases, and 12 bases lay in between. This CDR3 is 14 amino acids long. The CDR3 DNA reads TGTGCCAGTAGTATCGGGGCTCTGGGCACTGAAGCTTTCTTT. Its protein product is CASSIGALGTEAFF. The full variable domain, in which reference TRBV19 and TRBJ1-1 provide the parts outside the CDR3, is DGGITQSPKYLFRKEGQNVTLSCEQNLNHDAMYWYRQDPGQGLRLIYYSQIVNDFQKGDIAEGYSVSREKKESFPLTVTSAQKNPTAFYLCASSIGALGTEAFFGQGTRLTVV.

This chain's CDR3 is CASSQGTTFVNGYTF. The CDR3 DNA follows: TGTGCCAGCAGTCAGGGGACAACCTTTGTAAATGGCTACACCTTC. The chain has TRBV7-9 and TRBJ1-2, with a tentative D call TRBD1 (6 bases). CDR1 is SEHNR, CDR2 FQNEAQ, per germline (reference sequence). Trimming took 6 bases from V and 6 from J, leaving 20 bases between them. CDR3 size: 15 residues.